This TCR beta chain was retrieved from a study of blood T cell repertoires in COVID-19 (dated by TCRdb to about 2020). Context from the whole study: Collaborator samples came from the United States, Italy and Spain and covered acute and convalescent phases of COVID-19. The prospective study material was composed of cDNA or gDNA derived from T cells, B-cell-depleted T cells, or PBMCs. Samples were obtained from the ongoing ImmuneRACE study (first 160 participants) and from approximately 1,200 subjects provided by 6 global collaborators. Where available, HLA class I and class II types were taken from metadata supplied by the sample provider and were not determined by assay-based typing. Subjects who had been exposed to COVID-19, were actively infected with it, or had recovered from it provided the deeply sampled blood TCRbeta repertoires that made up the dataset. A de-identified subject ID, COVID-19 status, age in years and sex were almost always included in the sample metadata. The repertoires were made available in a free public database intended to serve as a resource for research on the immune response to SARS-CoV-2.

The immunoSEQ Assay, a bias-controlled multiplex PCR, was used to amplify TCRbeta CDR3 regions from genomic DNA. In the original analysis: The number of nucleated cells in each sample was estimated from the amplification of reference gene primers within the assay. To quantify the absolute abundance of each unique TCRbeta CDR3 rearrangement, sequence reads were collapsed and filtered. For each sample, productive Simpson clonality was calculated as the square root of Simpson's diversity index over productive rearrangements. TCRdb re-hosts the immuneACCESS table, in-frame sequences only. Its copies lack some clones; in the studies checked, an unresolved V gene accounts for under half of them, and the cause for the rest is not known. V and J calls and clone size follow that table, whereas D and trimming were derived from the DNA. This sample lists roughly 61,000 clones; approximately 87% were detected once. Around 5.1% of the sample rests with the top ten.

Overall study results and their limits: Clinical and demographic metadata were provided uncurated, with the amount varying by source and participant.

Whole blood was collected in K2EDTA tubes by collaborating institutions according to the institutions' own protocols. For TCRbeta analysis, collaborator samples were shipped as frozen whole blood, as isolated PBMCs, or as DNA extracted from either sample type. V is trimmed back by 4 bases and J by 4 bases, and the junction contains 3 bases that no gene match accounts for. CDR1 is given as SGHRS and CDR2 as YFSETQ, both from the germline V gene. The CDR3, cysteine through phenylalanine, is 14 amino acids long. Only the CDR3 portion is preserved as DNA: 42 bases, with reading frame beginning at the first base. Worth noting for this clone: The specificity of this receptor is unknown. No base qualities exist here, and no much larger clone lies one base off it.

The source material was peripheral blood. Recombination linked TRBV5-1 to TRBJ1-5; 9 bases in the junction line up with TRBD1. The receptor's source is a man aged 35-49 years with active COVID-19. The DNA sequence is given as TGCGCCAGCAGCATCGGGACAGGGAATCAGCCCCAGCATTTT. It translates as CASSIGTGNQPQHF.